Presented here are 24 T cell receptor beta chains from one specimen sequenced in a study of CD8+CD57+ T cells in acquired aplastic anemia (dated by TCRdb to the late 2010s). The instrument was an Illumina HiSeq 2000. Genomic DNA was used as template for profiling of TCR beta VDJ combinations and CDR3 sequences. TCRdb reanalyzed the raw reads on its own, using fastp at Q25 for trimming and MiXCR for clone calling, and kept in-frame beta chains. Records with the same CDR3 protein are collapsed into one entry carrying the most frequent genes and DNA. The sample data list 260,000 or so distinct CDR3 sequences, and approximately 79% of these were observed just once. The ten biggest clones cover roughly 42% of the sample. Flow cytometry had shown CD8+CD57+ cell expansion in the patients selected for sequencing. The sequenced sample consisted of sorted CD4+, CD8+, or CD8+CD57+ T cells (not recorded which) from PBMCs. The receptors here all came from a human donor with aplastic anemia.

CDR3 nucleotides: TGTGCCAGCAGTTACACTGGGGAAGCAGGTACCCAGTATCCCCAGCATTTT. This codes for CASSYTGEAGTQYPQHF. The chain recombines TRBV7-3 with TRBJ1-5; D unresolved. The CDR3 length is 17 residues. Trimming cost V 6 bases and J 10 bases, with 28 bases left between them. The germline V gene has CDR1 SGHTA and CDR2 FQGTGA.

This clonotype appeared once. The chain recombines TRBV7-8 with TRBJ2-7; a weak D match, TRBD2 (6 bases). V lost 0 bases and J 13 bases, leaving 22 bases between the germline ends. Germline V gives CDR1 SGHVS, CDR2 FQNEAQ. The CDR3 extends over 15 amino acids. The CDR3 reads CASSLAGGADNQYYF. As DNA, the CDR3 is TGTGCCAGCAGCTTAGCGGGAGGAGCCGATAACCAGTATTACTTC.

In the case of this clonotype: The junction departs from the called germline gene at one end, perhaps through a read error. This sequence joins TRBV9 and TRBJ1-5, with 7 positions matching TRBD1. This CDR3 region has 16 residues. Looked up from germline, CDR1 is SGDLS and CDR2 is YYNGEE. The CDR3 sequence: CASSEQGQSTDTPQHF. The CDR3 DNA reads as TGTGCCAGTAGCGAACAGGGACAGAGCACAGATACGCCCCAGCATTTT.

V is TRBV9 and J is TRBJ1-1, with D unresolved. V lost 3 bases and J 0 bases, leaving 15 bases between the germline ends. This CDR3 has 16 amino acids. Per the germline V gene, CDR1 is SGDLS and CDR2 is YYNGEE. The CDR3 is CASSGAADAMNTEAFF. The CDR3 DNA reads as TGTGCCAGCAGCGGGGCGGCCGACGCAATGAACACTGAAGCTTTCTTT.

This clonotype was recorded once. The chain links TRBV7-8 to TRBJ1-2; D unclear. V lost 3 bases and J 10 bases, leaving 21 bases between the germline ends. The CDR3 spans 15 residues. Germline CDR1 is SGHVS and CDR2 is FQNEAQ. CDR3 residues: CASSLTGGPDYHYTF. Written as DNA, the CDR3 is TGTGCCAGCAGCTTGACGGGAGGTCCCGATTATCACTACACCTTC.

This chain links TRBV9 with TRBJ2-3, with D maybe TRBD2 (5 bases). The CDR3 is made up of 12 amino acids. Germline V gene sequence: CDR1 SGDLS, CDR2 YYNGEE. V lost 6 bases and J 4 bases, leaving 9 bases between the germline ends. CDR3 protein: CASTGSPDTQYF. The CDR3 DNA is TGTGCCAGCACGGGAAGTCCAGATACGCAGTATTTT.

CDR3 residues: CSATWTSGYNEQFF. The DNA of the CDR3 is TGCAGTGCCACGTGGACTAGCGGGTACAATGAGCAGTTCTTC. The chain carries TRBV20-1 and TRBJ2-1; 11 positions agree with TRBD2. The V gene end was trimmed by 6 bases and the J gene end by 4 bases; junction bases not matched to a gene: 5. CDR3 length: 14 residues. CDR1 and CDR2 from the germline V gene are DFQATT and SNEGSKA (reference sequence).

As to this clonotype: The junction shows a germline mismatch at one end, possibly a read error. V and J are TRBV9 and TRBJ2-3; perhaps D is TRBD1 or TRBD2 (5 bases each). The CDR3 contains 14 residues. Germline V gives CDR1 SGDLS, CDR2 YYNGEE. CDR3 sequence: CASSLAGDPHTLDF. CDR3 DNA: TGTGCCAGCAGCTTAGCTGGGGACCCCCATACGCTGGATTTT.

The CDR3 DNA sequence: TGTGCCAGCAGTTCTGGCGGGAGTTGTGAAGAGACCCAGTACTTC. This encodes CASSSGGSCEETQYF. J is TRBJ2-5 and V is TRBV7-3, with 7 bases matching TRBD2. With 6 bases clipped from V and 3 bases from J, the junction kept 10 bases outside the gene matches. CDR1 and CDR2 from the germline V gene are SGHTA and FQGTGA. This CDR3 contains 15 residues. The full variable domain, completed using reference TRBV7-3 and TRBJ2-5, is GAGVSQTPSNKVTEKGKYVELRCDPISGHTALYWYRQSLGQGPEFLIYFQGTGAADDSGLPNDRFFAVRPEGSVSTLKIQRTERGDSAVYLCASSSGGSCEETQYFGPGTRLLVL.

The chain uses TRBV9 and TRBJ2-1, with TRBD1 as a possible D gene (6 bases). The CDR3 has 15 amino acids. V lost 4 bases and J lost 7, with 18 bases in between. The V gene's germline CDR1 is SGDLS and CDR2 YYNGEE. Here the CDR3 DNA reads TGTGCCAGCAGCTCTCCGAGGGGGTTGAGGAATGAGCAGTTCTTC. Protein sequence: CASSSPRGLRNEQFF.

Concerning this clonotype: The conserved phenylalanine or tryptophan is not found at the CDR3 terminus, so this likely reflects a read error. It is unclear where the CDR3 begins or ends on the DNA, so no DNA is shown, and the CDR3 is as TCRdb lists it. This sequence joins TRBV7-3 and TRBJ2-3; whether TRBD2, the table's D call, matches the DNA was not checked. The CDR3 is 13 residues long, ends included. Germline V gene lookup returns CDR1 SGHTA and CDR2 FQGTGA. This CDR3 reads CASSSRGTWGETQ.

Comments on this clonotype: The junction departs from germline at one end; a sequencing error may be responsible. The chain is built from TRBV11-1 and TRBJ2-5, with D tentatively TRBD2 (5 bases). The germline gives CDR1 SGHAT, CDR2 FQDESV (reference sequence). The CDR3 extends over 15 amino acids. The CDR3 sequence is CATSLGLAVGETQYF. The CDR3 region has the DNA TGTGCCACCAGCTTAGGCCTAGCTGTAGGGGAGACCCAGTACTTC.

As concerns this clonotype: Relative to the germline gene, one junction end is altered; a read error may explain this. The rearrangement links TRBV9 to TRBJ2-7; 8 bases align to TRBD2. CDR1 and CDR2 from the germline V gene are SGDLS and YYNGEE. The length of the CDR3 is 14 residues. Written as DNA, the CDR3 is TGTGCCAGCAGTGCGGGAGGTCGACCCACCGGGGTTGACTTC. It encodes CASSAGGRPTGVDF.

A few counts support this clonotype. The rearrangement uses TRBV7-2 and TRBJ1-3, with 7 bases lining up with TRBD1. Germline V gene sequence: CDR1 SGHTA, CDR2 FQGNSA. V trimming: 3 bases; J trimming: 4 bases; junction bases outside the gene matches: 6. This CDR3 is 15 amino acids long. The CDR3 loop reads CASSFRQGRGNTIYF. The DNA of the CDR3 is TGTGCCAGCAGCTTCAGACAGGGACGCGGAAACACCATATATTTT.

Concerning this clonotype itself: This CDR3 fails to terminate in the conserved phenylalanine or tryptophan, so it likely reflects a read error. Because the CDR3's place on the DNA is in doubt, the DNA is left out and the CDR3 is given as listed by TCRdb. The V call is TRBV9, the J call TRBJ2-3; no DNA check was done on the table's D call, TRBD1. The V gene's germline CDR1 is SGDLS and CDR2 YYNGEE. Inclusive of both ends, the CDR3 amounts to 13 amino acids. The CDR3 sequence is CASSAAGTYTKDI.

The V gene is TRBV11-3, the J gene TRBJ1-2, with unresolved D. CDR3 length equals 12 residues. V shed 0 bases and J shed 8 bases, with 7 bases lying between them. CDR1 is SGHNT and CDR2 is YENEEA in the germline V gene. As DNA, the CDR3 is TGTGCCAGCAGCTTAGATCTAGCAGGCTACACCTTC. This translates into CASSLDLAGYTF.

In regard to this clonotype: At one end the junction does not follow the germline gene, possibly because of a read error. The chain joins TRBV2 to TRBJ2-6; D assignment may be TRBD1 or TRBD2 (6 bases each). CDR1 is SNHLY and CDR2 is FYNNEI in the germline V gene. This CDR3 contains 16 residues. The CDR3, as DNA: TGTGCCAGCGGGGTCGGGGGCACAGATACGCACAACGTTCTGACTTTC. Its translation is CASGVGGTDTHNVLTF.

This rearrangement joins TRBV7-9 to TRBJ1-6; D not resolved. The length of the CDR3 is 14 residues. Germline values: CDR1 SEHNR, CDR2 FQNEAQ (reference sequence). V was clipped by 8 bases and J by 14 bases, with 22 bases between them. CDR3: CASGVSSYKATLHF. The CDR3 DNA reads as TGTGCCAGCGGGGTGAGTTCCTATAAAGCGACCCTCCACTTT.

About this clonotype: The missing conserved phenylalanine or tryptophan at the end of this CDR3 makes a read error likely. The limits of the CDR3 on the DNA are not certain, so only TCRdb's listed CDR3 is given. CDR3 protein: CASSSDRALSPLY. This sequence joins TRBV7-3 and TRBJ2-3; TRBD1 is the table's D call, not checked against the DNA. CDR1 and CDR2 (germline): SGHTA, FQGTGA. The CDR3 has 13 residues if both end residues are counted.

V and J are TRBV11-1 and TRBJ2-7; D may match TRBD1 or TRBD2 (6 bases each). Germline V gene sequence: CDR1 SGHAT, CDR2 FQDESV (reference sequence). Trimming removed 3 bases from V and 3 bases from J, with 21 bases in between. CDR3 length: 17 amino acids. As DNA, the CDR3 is TGTGCCAGCAGCTTTTCGTCAGGGGAGGCTAGCCTCTACGAGCAGTACTTC. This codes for CASSFSSGEASLYEQYF.

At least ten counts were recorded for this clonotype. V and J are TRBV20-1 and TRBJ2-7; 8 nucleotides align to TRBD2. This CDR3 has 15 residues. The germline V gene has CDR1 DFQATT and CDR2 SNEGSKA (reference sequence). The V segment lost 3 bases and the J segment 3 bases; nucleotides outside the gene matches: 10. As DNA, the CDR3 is TGCAGTGCTAGTGCGGCGGGGGGCCCAATCTACGAGCAGTACTTC. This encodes CSASAAGGPIYEQYF.

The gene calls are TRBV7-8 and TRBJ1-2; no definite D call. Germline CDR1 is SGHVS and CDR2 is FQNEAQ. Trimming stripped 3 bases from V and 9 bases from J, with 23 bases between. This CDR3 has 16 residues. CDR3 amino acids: CASSFHPDGPVYCYTF. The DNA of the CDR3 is TGTGCCAGCAGCTTTCATCCGGACGGGCCAGTATATTGCTACACCTTC.

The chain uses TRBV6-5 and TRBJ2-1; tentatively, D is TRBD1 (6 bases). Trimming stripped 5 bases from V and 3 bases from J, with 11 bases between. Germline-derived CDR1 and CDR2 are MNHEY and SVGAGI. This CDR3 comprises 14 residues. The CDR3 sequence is CASSPGQGYNEQFF. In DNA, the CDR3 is TGTGCCAGCAGTCCGGGACAAGGCTACAATGAGCAGTTCTTC.

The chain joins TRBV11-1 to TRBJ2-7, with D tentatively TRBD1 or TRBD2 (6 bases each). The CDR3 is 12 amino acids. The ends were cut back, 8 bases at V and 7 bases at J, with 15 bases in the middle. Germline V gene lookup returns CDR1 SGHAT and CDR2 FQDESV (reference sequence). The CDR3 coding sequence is TGTGCCAGCGGGGACGGGGGCACAGAGCAGTACTTC. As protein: CASGDGGTEQYF.